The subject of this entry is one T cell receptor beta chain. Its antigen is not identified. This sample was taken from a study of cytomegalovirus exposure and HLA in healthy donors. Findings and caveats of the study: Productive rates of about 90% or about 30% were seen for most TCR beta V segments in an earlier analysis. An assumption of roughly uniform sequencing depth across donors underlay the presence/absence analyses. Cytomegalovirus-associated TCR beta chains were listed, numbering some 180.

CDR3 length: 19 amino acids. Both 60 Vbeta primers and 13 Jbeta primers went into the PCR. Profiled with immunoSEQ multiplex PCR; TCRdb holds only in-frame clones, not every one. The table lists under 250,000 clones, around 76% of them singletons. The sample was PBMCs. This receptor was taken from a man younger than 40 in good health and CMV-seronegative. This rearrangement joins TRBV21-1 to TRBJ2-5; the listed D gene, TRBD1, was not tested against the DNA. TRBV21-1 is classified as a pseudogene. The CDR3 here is CASSKESGGKSRGQETQYF. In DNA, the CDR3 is TGTGCCAGCAGCAAAGAGTCAGGGGGGAAATCGAGGGGCCAAGAGACCCAGTACTTC.